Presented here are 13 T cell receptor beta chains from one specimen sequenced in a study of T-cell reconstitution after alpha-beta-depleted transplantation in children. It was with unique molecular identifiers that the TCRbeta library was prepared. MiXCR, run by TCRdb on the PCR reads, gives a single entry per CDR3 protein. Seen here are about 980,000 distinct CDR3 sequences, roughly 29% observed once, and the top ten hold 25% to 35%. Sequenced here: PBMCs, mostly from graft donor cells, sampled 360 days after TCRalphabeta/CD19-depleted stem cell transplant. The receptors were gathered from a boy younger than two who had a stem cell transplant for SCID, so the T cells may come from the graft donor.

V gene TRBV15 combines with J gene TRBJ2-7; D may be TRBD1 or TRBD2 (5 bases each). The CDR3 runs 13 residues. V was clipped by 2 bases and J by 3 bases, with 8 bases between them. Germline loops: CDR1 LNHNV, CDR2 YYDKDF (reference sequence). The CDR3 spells CATSRPGGYEQYF. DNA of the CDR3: TGTGCCACCAGCAGACCTGGGGGCTACGAGCAGTACTTC.

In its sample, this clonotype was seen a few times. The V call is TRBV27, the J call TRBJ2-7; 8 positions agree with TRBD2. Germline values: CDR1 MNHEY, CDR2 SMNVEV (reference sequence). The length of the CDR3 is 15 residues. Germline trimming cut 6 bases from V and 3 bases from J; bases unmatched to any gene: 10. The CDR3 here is CASREGTSLFYEQYF. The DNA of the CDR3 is TGTGCCAGCAGGGAGGGGACTAGTCTTTTCTACGAGCAGTACTTC.

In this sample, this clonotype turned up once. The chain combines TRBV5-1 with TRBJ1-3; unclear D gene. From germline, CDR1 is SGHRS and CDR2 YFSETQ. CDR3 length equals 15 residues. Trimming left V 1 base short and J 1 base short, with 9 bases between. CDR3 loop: CASSLRGESGNTIYF. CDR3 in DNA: TGCGCCAGCAGCTTGAGAGGCGAGTCTGGAAACACCATATATTTT.

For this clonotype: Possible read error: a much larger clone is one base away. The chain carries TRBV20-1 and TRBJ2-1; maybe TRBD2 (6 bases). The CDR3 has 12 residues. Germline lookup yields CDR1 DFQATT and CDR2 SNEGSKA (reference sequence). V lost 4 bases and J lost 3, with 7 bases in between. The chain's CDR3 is CSAMGGYNEQFF. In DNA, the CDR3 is TGCAGTGCTATGGGGGGCTACAATGAGCAGTTCTTC.

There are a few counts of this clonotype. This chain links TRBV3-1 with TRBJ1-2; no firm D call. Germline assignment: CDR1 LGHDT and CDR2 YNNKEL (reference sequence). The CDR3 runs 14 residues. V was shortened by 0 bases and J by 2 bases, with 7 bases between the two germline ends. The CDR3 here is CASSQDATNYGYTF. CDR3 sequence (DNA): TGTGCCAGCAGCCAAGACGCCACGAACTATGGCTACACCTTC.

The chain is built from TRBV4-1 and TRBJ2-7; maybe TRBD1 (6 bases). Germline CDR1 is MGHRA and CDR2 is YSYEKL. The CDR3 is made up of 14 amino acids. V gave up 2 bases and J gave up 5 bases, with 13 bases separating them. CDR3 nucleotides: TGCGCCAGCAGCCAACCAAAACAGGGCCACGAGCAGTACTTC. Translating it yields CASSQPKQGHEQYF.

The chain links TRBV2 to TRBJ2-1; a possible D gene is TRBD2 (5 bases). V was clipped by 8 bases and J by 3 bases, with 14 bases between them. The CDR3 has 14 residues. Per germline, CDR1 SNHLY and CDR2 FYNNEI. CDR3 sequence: CASCSGVIYNEQFF. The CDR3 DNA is TGTGCCAGCTGTTCCGGGGTTATCTACAATGAGCAGTTCTTC.

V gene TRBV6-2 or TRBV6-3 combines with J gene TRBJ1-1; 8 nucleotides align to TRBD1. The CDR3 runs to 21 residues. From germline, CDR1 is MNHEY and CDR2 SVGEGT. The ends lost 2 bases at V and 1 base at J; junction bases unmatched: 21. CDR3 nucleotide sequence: TGTGCCAGCAGTTACCCATCGGGACAGGAGGCCCCTCTTCCCGGGAACACTGAAGCTTTCTTT. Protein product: CASSYPSGQEAPLPGNTEAFF.

For the CDR3, the DNA is TGCGCCAGCAGAGCGGCACCGGGAGCTTTGAGAGAACTGTTTTTT. It encodes CASRAAPGALRELFF. This rearrangement joins TRBV5-1 to TRBJ1-4, with D hard to call. In germline, CDR1 is SGHRS, CDR2 YFSETQ. CDR3 length equals 15 residues. Trimming shortened V by 5 bases and J by 12 bases, and 23 bases separated the two germline ends.

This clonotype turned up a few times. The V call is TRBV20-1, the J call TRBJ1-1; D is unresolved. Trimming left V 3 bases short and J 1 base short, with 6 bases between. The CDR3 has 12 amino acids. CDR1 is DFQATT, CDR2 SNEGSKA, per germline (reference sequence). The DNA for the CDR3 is TGCAGTGCTAGCAAGAGGAACACTGAAGCTTTCTTT. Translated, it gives CSASKRNTEAFF.

The CDR3 loop is CASSYTRGLAETQYF. CDR3 DNA: TGTGCCAGCAGTTACACCCGAGGACTAGCAGAGACCCAGTACTTC. The chain carries TRBV6-5 and TRBJ2-5; 8 nucleotides line up with TRBD2. Per germline, CDR1 MNHEY and CDR2 SVGAGI. The V segment lost 2 bases and the J segment 4 bases; nucleotides outside the gene matches: 6. This CDR3 is 15 amino acids long.

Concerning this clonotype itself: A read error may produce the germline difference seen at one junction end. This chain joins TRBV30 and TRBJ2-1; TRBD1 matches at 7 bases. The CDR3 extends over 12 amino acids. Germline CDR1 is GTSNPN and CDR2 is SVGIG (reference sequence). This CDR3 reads CAWSVGPKPGGF. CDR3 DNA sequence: TGTGCCTGGAGTGTAGGGCCCAAACCAGGGGGCTTC.

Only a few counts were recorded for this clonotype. The CDR3 DNA follows: TGTGCCAGCAGCCAACACAGAAACGGGGGTGAGGTGAACACTGAAGCTTTCTTT. Its protein is CASSQHRNGGEVNTEAFF. This chain uses TRBV4-2 with TRBJ1-1; a weak D match, TRBD1 (5 bases). Germline V gene lookup returns CDR1 LGHNA and CDR2 YNFKEQ. The germline V and J ends were trimmed by 2 bases and 0 bases, with 19 bases remaining between them. The CDR3 is 18 amino acids.